The 15 T cell receptor beta chains below all came from one sample that was sequenced in a study of post-analysis software for immune sequencing data. Regarding the study as a whole: Among 5 or 6 TRBV segments more frequent in patients than controls were TRBV5-6, TRBV5-1 and TRBV20-1.

Presence of unique molecular identifiers characterized the TCR beta cDNA libraries. TCRdb reprocessed the PCR reads with MiXCR, giving one entry per CDR3 protein. This table holds 350,000 to 450,000 distinct CDR3 sequences, approximately 39% found once. Their recognized antigens are unknown. Material for sequencing was blood. These receptors were obtained from a girl aged 2 to 9 with multiple sclerosis.

In this sample, this clonotype turned up a few times. The chain uses TRBV10-3 and TRBJ2-3; 11 bases are shared with TRBD2. CDR3 size: 17 residues. V was pared by 4 bases and J by 2 bases, with 8 bases of the junction left unmatched. Germline CDR1 reads ENHRY; CDR2 reads SYGVKD. Here the CDR3 DNA reads TGTGCCATCAGTGGCTCTCCGGGACTAGCGGACACAGATACGCAGTATTTT. It specifies CAISGSPGLADTDTQYF.

This clonotype appeared many times. The chain has TRBV27 and TRBJ1-2; D ambiguous. CDR3 length: 13 residues. Germline-derived CDR1 and CDR2 are MNHEY and SMNVEV (reference sequence). Between the trimmed V and J ends, which lost 2 bases and 2 bases, there was a span of 6 bases. CDR3: CASSLRGNYGYTF. CDR3 bases: TGTGCCAGCAGTTTAAGAGGGAACTATGGCTACACCTTC.

Comment on this clonotype: The junction does not match germline at one end; this may be a read error. DNA for the CDR3: TGTGTTAGTGGTTTACTAGCGGGGGGGATATTGGCCTCCTACAATGAGCAGTTCTTC. Its translation is CVSGLLAGGILASYNEQFF. The chain recombines TRBV12-5 with TRBJ2-1; 13 positions agree with TRBD2. Germline V gene sequence: CDR1 LGHNT, CDR2 FRNRAP. The CDR3 has 19 residues.

Here the CDR3 DNA reads TGCAGTCCCCTAATGGTAGCGGAGTTCGATGAGCAGTTCTTC. Encoded protein: CSPLMVAEFDEQFF. The chain has TRBV20-1 and TRBJ2-1; D is perhaps TRBD2 (6 bases). This CDR3 has 14 residues. The V gene's germline CDR1 is DFQATT and CDR2 SNEGSKA (reference sequence). The V end was cut by 8 bases, the J end by 8 bases, with 22 bases between.

The genes are TRBV7-6 and TRBJ2-6; D tentatively reads TRBD1 or TRBD2 (6 bases each). Germline CDR1 SGHVS, CDR2 FNYEAQ. CDR3 size: 20 residues. V was cut by 3 bases and J by 2 bases, with 23 bases left in between. The CDR3 DNA follows: TGTGCCAGCAGCTTTCTTCGGAGGGGGACCACAATAACTGGGGCCAACGTCCTGACTTTC. Amino acids: CASSFLRRGTTITGANVLTF.

This chain uses TRBV15 with TRBJ2-1, with unresolved D. The germline CDR1 and CDR2 sequences are LNHNV and YYDKDF (reference sequence). The V end was cut by 5 bases, the J end by 3 bases, with 14 bases between. This CDR3 comprises 15 residues. The CDR3 DNA is TGTGCCACCAGCTCCGGAACCAGCAGCTACAATGAGCAGTTCTTC. Translated, it gives CATSSGTSSYNEQFF.

The CDR3 sequence is CASSPRPGFLELFF. CDR3 nucleotides: TGTGCCAGCAGTCCTCGACCGGGATTCTTAGAACTGTTTTTT. This rearrangement joins TRBV27 to TRBJ1-4; D gene unclear. Looked up from germline, CDR1 is MNHEY and CDR2 is SMNVEV (reference sequence). V was shortened by 5 bases and J by 12 bases, with 19 bases between the two germline ends. The CDR3 sequence is 14 residues long.

The V and J genes are TRBV6-5 and TRBJ2-4; unclear D gene. CDR3 length equals 14 residues. The V end lost 3 bases, the J end lost 0 bases, and 6 bases lay between the germline ends. In germline, CDR1 is MNHEY, CDR2 SVGAGI. As DNA, the CDR3 is TGTGCCAGCAGTTATAGGCTAGCCAAAAACATTCAGTACTTC. Translating it yields CASSYRLAKNIQYF.

There are a few counts of this clonotype. V gene TRBV28 combines with J gene TRBJ2-3, with 8 nucleotides matching TRBD1. Germline trimming cut 8 bases from V and 3 bases from J; bases unmatched to any gene: 4. The CDR3 covers 13 residues. CDR1 and CDR2 from the germline V gene are MDHEN and SYDVKM. The CDR3 spells CASFQGATDTQYF. DNA of the CDR3: TGTGCCAGCTTCCAGGGGGCTACAGATACGCAGTATTTT.

This clonotype has a handful of counts. V and J are TRBV12-3 or TRBV12-4 and TRBJ2-7, with 11 nucleotides matching TRBD2. This CDR3 comprises 17 residues. Trimming cost V 0 bases and J 1 base; bases outside gene matches: 5. CDR3 residues: CASSLALAGVVSYEQYF. The CDR3 DNA sequence: TGTGCCAGCAGTTTAGCACTAGCGGGAGTGGTTTCCTACGAGCAGTACTTC.

As concerns this clonotype: The junction departs from the called germline gene at one end, perhaps through a read error. CDR3 bases: TGTGCCACCAGCGGAGATAGGGGGACATTCCGCACAGATACGCAGTATTTT. This codes for CATSGDRGTFRTDTQYF. The chain is built from TRBV15 and TRBJ2-3, with D possibly TRBD1 on 6 matching bases. Germline CDR1 reads LNHNV; CDR2 reads YYDKDF (reference sequence). This CDR3 has 17 amino acids.

The gene calls are TRBV12-3 or TRBV12-4 and TRBJ2-3; 9 positions agree with TRBD1. The ends lost 5 bases at V and 3 bases at J; junction bases unmatched: 12. This CDR3 contains 17 residues. The CDR3 sequence: CASSLHGTGTLTDTQYF. The CDR3 DNA follows: TGTGCCAGCAGTCTACATGGGACAGGGACGTTAACAGATACGCAGTATTTT.

The J gene is TRBJ1-6, the V gene TRBV30; maybe TRBD1 (5 bases). Germline-derived CDR1 and CDR2 are GTSNPN and SVGIG (reference sequence). The CDR3 length is 13 residues. Trimming cost V 2 bases and J 12 bases, with 14 bases left between them. The CDR3 bases are TGTGCCTGGAGTAGGCTTATTCAGGGACCCCTCCACTTT. This gives the protein CAWSRLIQGPLHF.

Only a few counts were recorded for this clonotype. The chain couples TRBV20-1 to TRBJ2-7; D gene unclear. In germline, CDR1 is DFQATT, CDR2 SNEGSKA (reference sequence). CDR3 length: 11 residues. V was clipped by 6 bases and J by 2 bases, with 8 bases between them. Here the CDR3 reads CSAHRAYEQYF. CDR3 DNA: TGCAGTGCACACCGGGCCTACGAGCAGTACTTC.

This clonotype was observed at least ten times. The chain carries TRBV19 and TRBJ2-7, with TRBD1 as a possible D gene (6 bases). CDR3 size: 15 residues. The ends were cut back, 6 bases at V and 3 bases at J, with 18 bases in the middle. Per the germline V gene, CDR1 is LNHDA and CDR2 is SQIVND (reference sequence). CDR3 loop: CASSHPGTTDYEQYF. CDR3 DNA sequence: TGTGCCAGTAGCCACCCCGGGACAACGGACTACGAGCAGTACTTC.